The present entry profiles one TCR beta chain with its context. No antigen is known for it. The junction departs from germline at one end; a sequencing error may be responsible. Without any cell sorting, total RNA and DNA were co-extracted from 20-30 mg of bulk tissue using the AllPrep DNA/RNA mini kit. Surgical resection was performed in China between November 2015 and early 2016 on four to six patients with histopathologically diagnosed primary liver carcinoma. At the time of sampling, the patients had chronic HBV infection and had not received any treatment. Five spatially separated regions were sampled per tumor: superior, inferior, left-lateral and right-lateral poles, plus the tumor centre. Histology showed that every tumor sample contained more than 80% viable tumor cells. Each fresh piece of tumor and adjacent tissue was cut in two, with one half stored in RNAlater at -80 degrees C and the other half sent for histology.

Starting from about 500 ng total RNA, TCRbeta-specific cDNA was produced by reverse transcription with a constant-region primer and ProtoScript II reverse transcriptase. TCRbeta libraries were built with three nested multiplex PCR rounds, a slightly modified ARM-PCR procedure. The first two PCR rounds used multiplex TRBV1-TRBV30 forward primers with a Cbeta reverse primer, each for roughly 10 cycles. Sample barcodes and Illumina adapters were added in a final 25-cycle PCR using Deep VentR polymerase. Before sequencing, amplicons between 200 and 500 bp were purified from gel using a QIAquick gel extraction kit. The TCRbeta amplicons were sequenced with 250-bp paired-end reads on an Illumina HiSeq 2500. The original methods were these. To recover full CDR3 sequences, reads were quality-trimmed using Trimmomatic v0.33 and paired reads were then merged using FLASH v1.2.11. MiGEC v1.2.1b assigned V, D and J germline segments to the rearranged TCRbeta sequences. VDJtools v1.0.0 computed clonotype statistics and Shannon-Wiener diversity indices. Except for diversity analysis, only each sample's 250 most abundant clonotypes were used in subsequent analyses to reduce sampling bias. The public reads were reanalyzed by TCRdb: fastp trimming at Q25, MiXCR alignment, in-frame beta chains only. Rows with one shared CDR3 protein collapse into an entry with the most common genes and DNA. TCRdb, rather than the study authors, made the V and J calls. Within this sample are about 99,000 distinct CDR3 sequences, with around two thirds of them counted one time only. Jointly, the top ten make up around 8.8% of the sample.

The data were taken from a study of tumor-infiltrating lymphocytes in primary liver carcinoma (dated by TCRdb to about 2017). About the study as a whole: Of the five patients (three men and two women, aged 30 to 69 years), four had hepatocellular carcinoma and one had combined HCC and intrahepatic cholangiocarcinoma. To link TCRbeta repertoire diversity with the local molecular phenotype, the 25 tumor region samples were profiled using Agilent mRNA microarrays. Technical replicate repertoires showed high reproducibility, with mean shared-clone rates approximately 0.89 and correlation coefficients above 0.98. Each sample produced roughly 3.5 to 8 million productive TCRbeta reads, and read depth showed no significant difference between tissue types. TCRbeta repertoire sequencing, expression microarrays and whole-exome sequencing were combined in the study across five regions of each liver tumor, with adjacent normal tissue and blood also included. The tumors of the five patients were staged as T1-T3 N0M0, with maximum diameters ranging from roughly 4.2 to 10 cm. TCRbeta repertoire sequencing covered about 35 specimens from 5 patients: roughly 25 tumor regions, 5 adjacent noncancerous liver tissues and 5 peripheral blood samples.

General conclusions and limits of the study: Only the TCR beta chain was sequenced, which likely underestimates true repertoire diversity because unpaired alpha chains were not captured. Compared with blood, tumors had a significantly larger share of the repertoire taken up by the top 250 clones (p = 0.039). Since the samples were bulk and unsorted, there was no way to compare CD4+ and CD8+ T cell repertoires. Repertoire overlap was found to be higher between tumor regions (mean approximately 35%) than between tumor-adjacent (roughly 17%) or tumor-blood (around 14%) pairs, consistent with antigen-driven expansion. Just about 8-25% of top clones turned up in all five regions of a tumor, which suggests spatial heterogeneity among tumor-infiltrating T cells. Only four or five patients were included in the study, and the authors note that the findings should be validated in a larger study.

For CDR1 and CDR2, the germline V gene lists SGHAT and FQNNGV. The CDR3 holds 13 amino acids from the cysteine to the phenylalanine. The entry retains the CDR3 DNA only, 39 bases that are in frame from base 1. The sequence is built from TRBV11-2 and TRBJ1-2; the D gene cannot be named for sure. The sequence came from a woman aged 60-75 years with primary liver carcinoma and hepatitis B virus infection. The sample taken for sequencing was liver tumor tissue from sampling region 5. The cell subset or site label corresponds to: tumor region T5, tumor centre. The DNA is TGTGCCATCATCCCGACCCATAACTATGGTTACACCTTC. Translated, it gives CAIIPTHNYGYTF. The entire variable domain, with the stretches around the CDR3 drawn from the reference TRBV11-2 and TRBJ1-2 proteins, is EAGVAQSPRYKIIEKRQSVAFWCNPISGHATLYWYQQILGQGPKLLIQFQNNGVVDDSQLPKDRFSAERLKGVDSTLKIQPAKLEDSAVYLCAIIPTHNYGYTFGSGTRLTVV.